This TCR beta chain was documented in a study of T cell responses to AZD1222 COVID-19 vaccine (dated by TCRdb to 2020 to 2022). About the study as a whole: TCR sequencing covered about 230 trial participants: some 210 given two doses of AZD1222 and 26 given two doses of MenACWY control vaccine. Enrollment into the trials was organized by age into subgroups of 18-55, 56-69 and 70-plus years, and those subgroups contained about 160, 30 and 59 TCR-sequenced participants, respectively.

Read against the paper, the sample's time point label means: baseline before first vaccination. According to the study, the label for this sample's treatment or condition signals: meningococcal conjugate vaccine given as trial control. Vaccinee samples came from UK trials COV001 and COV002, including a single-blind randomized controlled phase 2/3 trial of AZD1222 (ChAdOx1 nCoV-19) in healthy adults. For TCRbeta chain sequencing, PBMC samples from trial participants were taken at day 0 and at day 28 after the second dose. Results and caveats for the whole study, not just this receptor: A significant rise in spike-specific TCR breadth and depth was observed after two AZD1222 doses relative to day 0 and relative to MenACWY recipients. Because no samples from the day 14 peak response were available, repertoires could be characterized only after the peak T cell response. Vaccine-associated CD4 TCRs spanned the whole spike protein, with dominant responses in regions 160-218 and 743-854. Participants were mostly white British, with more females than males. The authors suggested clonal diversity may have been underestimated. The 56-69-year group was small, and its depth increase did not reach significance, likely because of low power. Conclusions about previously exposed vaccinees are limited, since just six AZD1222 recipients were seropositive for SARS-CoV-2 at baseline. Reportedly, almost half of the unique spike-specific TCRs recognized epitopes lying outside the regions that are mutated in the B.1.351 and B.1.1.7 variants.

The CDR3 regions of human TCRbeta chains were analyzed by immunosequencing. For the original study's pipeline: TCRs in the repertoires were matched against a reference library of SARS-CoV-2-specific TCRs that had been generated with the MIRA antigen-specificity platform. Breadth was defined as the fraction of unique TCRs that were SARS-CoV-2-associated. Depth was defined as the fraction of total T cells that were SARS-CoV-2-associated. Using the MIRA data, every spike-specific TCR was mapped to the spike region that the TCR reacted to and assigned to either a CD4 or a CD8 class. Log10-transformed breadth and depth values were compared by one-way ANOVA with Sidak's multiple comparisons tests. TCRdb carries this immuneACCESS record with in-frame sequences only. Its versions omit some clonotypes, under half of them owing to an unresolved V gene in the studies checked, with the rest unexplained. V, J and clone size were drawn from that table, and D and trimming were deduced from the DNA. A total of roughly 180,000 clones appear in this sample, 75% to 90% of them only once. Less than 3% of the sample lies in the top ten.

About this clone: The specificity of this receptor is unknown. The input lacks base qualities; no much larger clone sits a single base away.

From the cysteine through the phenylalanine, the CDR3 covers 14 amino acids. CDR3 DNA only is kept here, 42 bases in frame from base 1. CDR1 and CDR2 are drawn from the germline V gene: ENHRY, SYGVKD. The junction shows trimming of 6 bases on V and 2 bases on J, and the gene matches do not reach 5 bases of it. The sequencing here drew on peripheral blood, taken on day 0 of MenACWY control vaccination. This TCR was recovered from an adult in good health. The rearrangement joined TRBV10-3 to TRBJ2-7; 9 bases in the junction line up with TRBD1. Here is the DNA: TGTGCCATCAGGGGGACAGGGAAAACCTACGAGCAGTACTTC. Its coded protein is CAIRGTGKTYEQYF.